The following is a TCR beta chain sequence with its context. This record comes from a study of blood T cell repertoires in COVID-19. V shed 3 bases and J 5 bases; nucleotides not matched to a gene: 6. Per the germline V gene, CDR1 is SGDLS and CDR2 is YYNGEE. The CDR3 sequence is 14 residues long. Profiled with immunoSEQ multiplex PCR; TCRdb holds only in-frame clones, not every one. This sample has approximately 470,000 clones, with approximately 90% found just once. This clonotype was obtained from a woman between 18 and 29 years old who had recovered from COVID-19. The chain is built from TRBV9 and TRBJ2-7; 9 bases map to TRBD1. Sequencing was carried out using PBMCs or T cells enriched from blood (not recorded which). As DNA, the CDR3 is TGTGCCAGCAGCGGCGGACAGGGGAAAAACGAGCAGTACTTC. It translates to CASSGGQGKNEQYF.